One and the same sample provided the 30 T cell receptor beta chains below, sequenced in a study of cytomegalovirus exposure and HLA in healthy donors. Clones were sequenced by immunoSEQ multiplex PCR, and TCRdb holds only the in-frame ones, with some missing. The sample carries some 140,000 clones, 85% to 90% recorded once. Sequencing was carried out using PBMCs. These receptor sequences come from a human donor in good health.

The rearrangement joins TRBV5-1 to TRBJ2-5, with TRBD1 matching 7 bases. Germline assignment: CDR1 SGHRS and CDR2 YFSETQ. This CDR3 contains 14 residues. J lost 4 bases, V lost 4 bases, and 7 bases had no gene match. The CDR3 is CASSPTGFGETQYF. The CDR3 bases are TGCGCCAGCAGCCCGACAGGGTTCGGAGAGACCCAGTACTTC. The whole variable domain, remainder taken from reference TRBV5-1 and TRBJ2-5, is KAGVTQTPRYLIKTRGQQVTLSCSPISGHRSVSWYQQTPGQGLQFLFEYFSETQRNKGNFPGRFSGRQFSNSRSEMNVSTLELGDSALYLCASSPTGFGETQYFGPGTRLLVL.

This rearrangement joins TRBV15 to TRBJ1-1, with TRBD1 matching 7 bases. V lost 5 bases, J lost 1 base, and 7 bases stayed unmatched. CDR3 length equals 15 residues. Germline V CDR1 and CDR2: LNHNV, YYDKDF (reference sequence). The CDR3 DNA is TGTGCCACCAGCTTCAGGGGGACCTCGAACACTGAAGCTTTCTTT. Its translation is CATSFRGTSNTEAFF. Using reference TRBV15 and TRBJ1-1 for the parts outside the CDR3, the full variable domain is DAMVIQNPRYQVTQFGKPVTLSCSQTLNHNVMYWYQQKSSQAPKLLFHYYDKDFNNEADTPDNFQSRRPNTSFCFLDIRSPGLGDTAMYLCATSFRGTSNTEAFFGQGTRLTVV.

The chain combines TRBV2 with TRBJ2-1; D remains ambiguous. Trimming shortened V by 7 bases and J by 9 bases, and 10 bases separated the two germline ends. Germline V gene sequence: CDR1 SNHLY, CDR2 FYNNEI. This CDR3 has 11 amino acids. CDR3 bases: TGTGCCAGCACCCAAGCCGGTGAGCAGTTCTTC. It specifies CASTQAGEQFF.

The chain recombines TRBV27 with TRBJ2-1; 9 positions match TRBD2. V dropped 3 bases and J dropped 10; count of bases not matched to a gene: 4. The CDR3 length is 13 residues. Germline V gene sequence: CDR1 MNHEY, CDR2 SMNVEV (reference sequence). CDR3 protein: CASSFGTSREQFF. The CDR3, as DNA: TGTGCCAGCAGTTTTGGGACTAGCAGGGAGCAGTTCTTC.

The CDR3 spells CASSQDTKNIQYF. The CDR3 region has the DNA TGCGCCAGCAGCCAAGATACCAAAAACATTCAGTACTTC. The chain uses TRBV4-3 and TRBJ2-4; no firm D call. This CDR3 has 13 amino acids. Trimming removed 0 bases from V and 2 bases from J, with 2 bases in between. Per the germline V gene, CDR1 is LGHNA and CDR2 is YSLEER.

V gene TRBV5-5 combines with J gene TRBJ1-5; D is undetermined. This CDR3 is 15 amino acids long. The germline V gene has CDR1 SGHKS and CDR2 YYEKEE (reference sequence). V was shortened by 4 bases and J by 2 bases, with 13 bases between the two germline ends. The DNA for the CDR3 is TGTGCCAGCAGCGTAGACGGCGGGGGCAATCAGCCCCAGCATTTT. Translating gives CASSVDGGGNQPQHF.

V is TRBV27 and J is TRBJ1-1; 8 bases are a match to TRBD1. The CDR3 runs 15 residues. The ends lost 2 bases at V and 4 bases at J; junction bases unmatched: 6. Germline-derived CDR1 and CDR2 are MNHEY and SMNVEV (reference sequence). CDR3 region: CASSLDRGFVTEAFF. The CDR3 DNA reads as TGTGCCAGCAGTTTAGACAGGGGTTTTGTCACTGAAGCTTTCTTT.

The rearrangement joins TRBV4-1 to TRBJ2-7, with D unresolved. This CDR3 comprises 16 residues. CDR1 and CDR2 from the germline V gene are MGHRA and YSYEKL. V lost 0 bases, J lost 0 bases, and 12 bases lay in between. The CDR3: CASSQEAAVNSYEQYF. In DNA form, the CDR3 reads TGCGCCAGCAGCCAAGAGGCGGCGGTCAACTCCTACGAGCAGTACTTC.

The V call is TRBV6-4, the J call TRBJ2-1, with a possible D match to TRBD1 (5 bases). Trimming cost V 2 bases and J 6 bases, with 14 bases left between them. Germline V lookup: CDR1 MRHNA, CDR2 SNTAGT. CDR3 length equals 15 residues. CDR3 in DNA: TGTGCCAGCAGTGACAAGGGGATAAGTTCCAATGAGCAGTTCTTC. This gives the protein CASSDKGISSNEQFF.

This clone was counted a few times. Other nucleotide sequences in the sample specify the same CDR3. V gene TRBV18 combines with J gene TRBJ2-6; 9 nucleotides line up with TRBD1. Per germline, CDR1 KGHSH and CDR2 LQKENI. J gave up 4 bases and V 4 bases, and 8 bases lay outside the gene matches. The CDR3 covers 17 residues. The DNA for the CDR3 is TGTGCCAGCTCACGGGGACAGGGTAACTCCGGGGCCAACGTCCTGACTTTC. Translation: CASSRGQGNSGANVLTF.

V gene TRBV27 combines with J gene TRBJ2-1; 9 positions match TRBD2. Germline values: CDR1 MNHEY, CDR2 SMNVEV (reference sequence). Trimming removed 5 bases from V and 0 bases from J; junction bases left unmatched: 5. CDR3 length: 16 amino acids. The CDR3 is CASSPLSGSSYNEQFF. CDR3 DNA: TGTGCCAGCAGTCCCCTTAGCGGGAGCTCCTACAATGAGCAGTTCTTC.

Only one count was recorded for this clone. The CDR3 sequence: CASSLGDITDTQYF. Here the CDR3 DNA reads TGTGCCAGCAGCTTGGGGGACATCACAGATACGCAGTATTTT. The chain joins TRBV5-6 to TRBJ2-3, with D tentatively TRBD1 (6 bases). Germline V CDR1 and CDR2: SGHDT, YYEEEE. The ends were cut back, 0 bases at V and 2 bases at J, with 7 bases in the middle. The CDR3 runs to 14 residues.

The chain has TRBV7-2 and TRBJ2-7; TRBD1 matches 9 bases. Germline V gene data show CDR1 as SGHTA and CDR2 as FQGNSA. Trimming cost V 3 bases and J 4 bases; bases outside gene matches: 4. The CDR3 consists of 14 residues. The CDR3 DNA reads as TGTGCCAGCAGCTTCGGGACAGGGTTGTACGAGCAGTACTTC. It specifies CASSFGTGLYEQYF.

The chain couples TRBV6-6 to TRBJ2-5, with D possibly matching TRBD1 (5 bases). This CDR3 is built from 14 residues. CDR1 and CDR2 (germline): MNHNY, SVGAGI (reference sequence). Trimming took 2 bases from V and 5 from J, leaving 12 bases between them. The CDR3 coding sequence is TGTGCCAGCAGTTACCGGGTGGGGCAGGAGACCCAGTACTTC. This translates into CASSYRVGQETQYF.

The chain joins TRBV18 to TRBJ1-2, with D possibly being TRBD1 (5 bases). This CDR3 is 13 amino acids long. Looked up from germline, CDR1 is KGHSH and CDR2 is LQKENI. V was trimmed by 2 bases and J by 1 base, leaving 5 bases between them. This CDR3 is CASSPDSNYGYTF. Written as DNA, the CDR3 is TGTGCCAGCTCACCAGACAGTAACTATGGCTACACCTTC.

In its sample, this clone was seen a few times. The gene calls are TRBV11-2 and TRBJ2-1, with D possibly TRBD2 on 5 matching bases. The germline gives CDR1 SGHAT, CDR2 FQNNGV. V lost 1 base and J 9 bases, leaving 19 bases between the germline ends. The CDR3 has 16 amino acids. The CDR3 coding sequence is TGTGCCAGCAGCTTAGTCAGTTTACGGGGATACGGTGAGCAGTTCTTC. The encoded protein is CASSLVSLRGYGEQFF.

V and J are TRBV10-3 and TRBJ2-7; 9 bases match TRBD1. V lost 6 bases, J lost 0 bases, and 9 bases stayed unmatched. The CDR3 spans 16 residues. Germline assignment: CDR1 ENHRY and CDR2 SYGVKD. CDR3 nucleotides: TGTGCCATCAGCGAACCGGGACAGGGATACTCCTACGAGCAGTACTTC. As protein: CAISEPGQGYSYEQYF.

This sequence joins TRBV10-3 and TRBJ1-6, with D possibly matching TRBD1 (6 bases). This CDR3 spans 14 amino acids. Trimming removed 11 bases from V and 0 bases from J, with 11 bases in between. In germline, CDR1 is ENHRY, CDR2 SYGVKD. Here the CDR3 DNA reads TGTGCCGCCCAGGGGAGCTCCTATAATTCACCCCTCCACTTT. Its translation: CAAQGSSYNSPLHF.

This rearrangement joins TRBV11-1 to TRBJ2-1, with TRBD2 as a possible D gene (6 bases). Trimming cost V 3 bases and J 9 bases, with 18 bases left between them. Germline V gene sequence: CDR1 SGHAT, CDR2 FQDESV (reference sequence). The CDR3 covers 15 residues. CDR3 protein: CASSFAGTRRGEQFF. Here the CDR3 DNA reads TGTGCCAGCAGCTTCGCCGGGACTCGGCGTGGTGAGCAGTTCTTC.

The chain joins TRBV6-1 to TRBJ2-5; 9 bases align to TRBD2. This CDR3 comprises 17 residues. J was trimmed by 4 bases and V by 8 bases; bases with no gene match: 17. Germline assignment: CDR1 MNHNS and CDR2 SASEGT. The CDR3 loop reads CASGGVAGGLNLETQYF. The CDR3 bases are TGTGCCAGCGGTGGGGTCGCGGGGGGGCTAAATCTAGAGACCCAGTACTTC.

The chain carries TRBV19 and TRBJ2-7, with TRBD1 matching over 11 bases. The CDR3 has 14 amino acids. V trimming: 4 bases; J trimming: 4 bases; junction bases outside the gene matches: 3. CDR1 and CDR2 from the germline V gene are LNHDA and SQIVND (reference sequence). The CDR3 is CASSRTGGVYEQYF. The CDR3 DNA reads as TGTGCCAGTAGTAGGACAGGGGGCGTATACGAGCAGTACTTC.

The chain carries TRBV5-1 and TRBJ2-1, with TRBD2 matching over 12 bases. Trimming cost V 3 bases and J 4 bases; bases outside gene matches: 2. The CDR3 sequence is 15 residues long. Germline CDR1 reads SGHRS; CDR2 reads YFSETQ. CDR3 sequence reads: CASSYLAGGYNEQFF. The CDR3 DNA sequence: TGCGCCAGCAGCTACCTAGCGGGAGGGTACAATGAGCAGTTCTTC.

J is TRBJ2-7 and V is TRBV29-1; 9 positions agree with TRBD2. V gave up 7 bases and J gave up 2 bases; unmatched junction bases: 6. This CDR3 is built from 13 residues. In germline, CDR1 is SQVTM, CDR2 ANQGSEA. The CDR3 DNA reads as TGCAGCGCTAAACTAGCGGGCCCCTACGAGCAGTACTTC. Its protein product is CSAKLAGPYEQYF.

V usage is TRBV9 and J usage is TRBJ2-1; TRBD2 is a possible D gene (6 bases). CDR1 and CDR2 (germline): SGDLS, YYNGEE. V was clipped by 0 bases and J by 9 bases, with 7 bases between them. CDR3 size: 12 residues. The CDR3 is CASSVGSGEQFF. CDR3 DNA: TGTGCCAGCAGCGTAGGTAGCGGTGAGCAGTTCTTC.

The V and J genes are TRBV6-5 and TRBJ1-3; D remains unclear. The germline CDR1 and CDR2 sequences are MNHEY and SVGAGI. With 8 bases removed from V and 0 bases from J, the gap between germline ends came to 11 bases. This CDR3 has 14 amino acids. CDR3 protein: CASSPGISGNTIYF. The CDR3 bases are TGTGCCAGCTCGCCGGGGATCTCTGGAAACACCATATATTTT.

The chain recombines TRBV27 with TRBJ2-3; the D gene is possibly TRBD2 (6 bases). Germline CDR1 reads MNHEY; CDR2 reads SMNVEV (reference sequence). The V end was cut by 5 bases, the J end by 0 bases, with 15 bases between. This CDR3 has 16 residues. This CDR3 is CASSDDGTPSTDTQYF. Written as DNA, the CDR3 is TGTGCCAGCAGTGACGACGGGACTCCTAGCACAGATACGCAGTATTTT.

This chain connects TRBV29-1 to TRBJ2-1, with 7 nucleotides matching TRBD2. The ends lost 7 bases at V and 8 bases at J; junction bases unmatched: 11. The CDR3 consists of 13 residues. Germline lookup yields CDR1 SQVTM and CDR2 ANQGSEA. CDR3 nucleotide sequence: TGCAGCGCTCAAGGGGACTATTATGATGAGCAGTTCTTC. This codes for CSAQGDYYDEQFF.

The genes are TRBV4-1 and TRBJ2-1; 10 bases line up with TRBD2. The CDR3 has 15 residues. V trimming: 1 base; J trimming: 8 bases; junction bases outside the gene matches: 5. From germline, CDR1 is MGHRA and CDR2 YSYEKL. Here the CDR3 DNA reads TGCGCCAGCAGCCAAGCTAGCGGGGGAGCGGATGAGCAGTTCTTC. Its protein is CASSQASGGADEQFF.

This clone showed up just a few times. The gene calls are TRBV18 and TRBJ1-1; D is ambiguous. The germline CDR1 and CDR2 sequences are KGHSH and LQKENI. The CDR3 sequence is 11 residues long. The ends were cut back, 8 bases at V and 5 bases at J, with 9 bases in the middle. The CDR3 DNA reads as TGTGCCAGCACCGGGAGGACTGAAGCTTTCTTT. This codes for CASTGRTEAFF.

This clone was recorded only once. CDR3: CASSLDRFETQYF. The CDR3 nucleotides are TGTGCCAGCAGCTTAGACAGGTTTGAGACCCAGTACTTC. This rearrangement joins TRBV7-7 to TRBJ2-5; perhaps TRBD1 as D (5 bases). The CDR3 covers 13 residues. CDR1 is SSHAT, CDR2 FNYEAQ, per germline (reference sequence). V lost 1 base, J lost 5 bases, and 8 bases lay in between.